The T cell receptor (beta chain) described here comes from a study of blood T cells in healthy people across ages. Alongside a J-beta primer mix, a sample-barcoded 5' primer served in a second PCR lasting 7 to 11 cycles. One entry per CDR3 protein, called by TCRdb with MiXCR from the 5' RACE reads. The repertoire holds over a million distinct CDR3 sequences, with approximately 40% as singletons. Trimming cost V 1 base and J 0 bases, with 10 bases left between them. Germline assignment: CDR1 LGHNT and CDR2 FRNRAP. There are 16 residues in the CDR3. The sequenced material came from blood. This receptor was obtained from a woman aged 18-29 years in good health. The chain uses TRBV12-5 and TRBJ2-1; D not certain. The CDR3 sequence: CASGLGQTSSYNEQFF. Here the CDR3 DNA reads TGTGCTAGTGGTTTGGGGCAGACGAGCTCCTACAATGAGCAGTTCTTC.